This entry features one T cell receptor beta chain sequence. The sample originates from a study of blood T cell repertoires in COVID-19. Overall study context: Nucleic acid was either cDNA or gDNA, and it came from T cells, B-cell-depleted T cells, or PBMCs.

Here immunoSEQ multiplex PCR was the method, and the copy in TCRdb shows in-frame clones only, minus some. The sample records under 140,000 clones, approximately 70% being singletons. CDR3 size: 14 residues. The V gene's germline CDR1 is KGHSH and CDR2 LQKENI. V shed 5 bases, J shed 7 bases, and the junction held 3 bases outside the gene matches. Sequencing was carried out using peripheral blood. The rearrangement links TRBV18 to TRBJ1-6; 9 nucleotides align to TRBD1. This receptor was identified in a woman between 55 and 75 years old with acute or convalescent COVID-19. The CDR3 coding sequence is TGTGCCAGCTCAGGGGGGACAGGGAATTCACCCCTCCACTTT. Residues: CASSGGTGNSPLHF.